This TCR beta chain was captured by sequencing in a study of T cell therapy after organ transplantation. At the level of the study: T cells were expanded two to three weeks with 30 CMV class I/II epitopes. Patients received up to 6 T cell doses every 2 weeks. Blood for the short-term post-therapy sample came 4 to 8 weeks after therapy. Notes on the study in general: CD8 clonality fold change after therapy inversely tracked pretherapy clonality.

As to this clone: Its target is unknown.

Data came from immunoSEQ multiplex PCR; TCRdb stores just in-frame clones and leaves some out. The sample lists 15,000 to 20,000 clones; 81% were seen once. The time point: 4-8 weeks after completion of therapy. V was pared by 3 bases and J by 8 bases, with 16 bases between. The CDR3 consists of 15 residues. In germline, CDR1 is LNHDA, CDR2 SQIVND (reference sequence). This specimen consisted of CD8+ T cells from blood, obtained after autologous CMV-specific T cell therapy. The V gene is TRBV19, the J gene TRBJ1-4, with unresolved D. The TCR sequence derives from a human patient who had received a solid organ transplant and had CMV disease. Some of these T cells may belong to the graft donor. CDR3 sequence (DNA): TGTGCCAGTAGTATCCATACTAGACTACCCGAAAAACTGTTTTTT. Translating it yields CASSIHTRLPEKLFF.